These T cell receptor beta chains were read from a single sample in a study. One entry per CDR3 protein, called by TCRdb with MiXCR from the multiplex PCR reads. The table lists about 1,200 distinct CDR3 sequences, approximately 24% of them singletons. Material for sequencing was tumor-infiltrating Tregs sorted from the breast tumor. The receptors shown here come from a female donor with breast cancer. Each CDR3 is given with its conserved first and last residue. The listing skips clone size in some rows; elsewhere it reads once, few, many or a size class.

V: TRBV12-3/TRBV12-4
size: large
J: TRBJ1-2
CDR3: CASSLEAGTGYGYTF

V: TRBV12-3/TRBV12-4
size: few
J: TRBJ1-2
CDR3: CASSSGYGYTF

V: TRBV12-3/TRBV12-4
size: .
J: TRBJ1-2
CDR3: CASSREHGYTF

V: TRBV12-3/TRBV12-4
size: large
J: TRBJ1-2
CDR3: CASSSDRRLGYTF

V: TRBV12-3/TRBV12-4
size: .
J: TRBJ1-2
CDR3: CASSLALRGGYTF

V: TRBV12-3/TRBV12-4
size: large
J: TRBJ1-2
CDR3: CASSQTGPYGYTF

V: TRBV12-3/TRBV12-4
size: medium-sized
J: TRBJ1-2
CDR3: CASSNANYGYTF

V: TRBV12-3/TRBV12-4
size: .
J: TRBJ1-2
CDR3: CASSFLGRGYGYTF

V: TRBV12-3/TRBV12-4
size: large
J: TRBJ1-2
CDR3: CASSLRRQGFEGYTF

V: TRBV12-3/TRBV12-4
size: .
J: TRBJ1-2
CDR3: CASRPTGVYGYTF

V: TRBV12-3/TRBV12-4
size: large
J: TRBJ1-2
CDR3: CASSRTGTYGYTF

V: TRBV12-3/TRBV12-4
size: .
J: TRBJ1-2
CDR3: CASSFLRGGRTSNYGYTF

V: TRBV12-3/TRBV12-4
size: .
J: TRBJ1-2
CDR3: CASSYGDDYGYTF

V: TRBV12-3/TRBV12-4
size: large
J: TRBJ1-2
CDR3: CASSSLRGNYGYTF

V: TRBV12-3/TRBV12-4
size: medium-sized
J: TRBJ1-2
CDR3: CASSWGPLYGYTF

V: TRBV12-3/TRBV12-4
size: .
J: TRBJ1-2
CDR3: CASSLNYGYTF

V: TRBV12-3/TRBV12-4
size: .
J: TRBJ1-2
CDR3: CASSHRGHTGYTF

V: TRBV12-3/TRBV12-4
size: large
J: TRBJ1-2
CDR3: CASSSQAAYGYTF

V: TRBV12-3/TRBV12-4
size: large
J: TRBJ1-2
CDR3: CASSPRQGYGYTF

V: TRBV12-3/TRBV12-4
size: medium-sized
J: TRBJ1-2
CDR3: CASSFTVGRNYGYTF

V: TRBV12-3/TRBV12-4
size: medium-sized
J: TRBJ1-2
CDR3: CASSLREESNYGYTF

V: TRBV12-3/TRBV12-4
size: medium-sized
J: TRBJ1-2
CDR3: CASSPTGVGGYTF

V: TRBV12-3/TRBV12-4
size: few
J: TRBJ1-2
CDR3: CASRPGTGNSGYTF

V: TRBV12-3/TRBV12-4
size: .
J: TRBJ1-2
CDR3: CASSLATAIYGYTF

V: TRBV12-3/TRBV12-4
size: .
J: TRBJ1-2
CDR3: CASSWDRGSGYTF

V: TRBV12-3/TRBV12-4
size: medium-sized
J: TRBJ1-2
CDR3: CASSFGTGQNYGYTF

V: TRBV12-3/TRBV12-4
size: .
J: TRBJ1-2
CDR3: CASSRTGAHGYTF

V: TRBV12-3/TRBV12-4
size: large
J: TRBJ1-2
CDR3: CASRAGTGIYGYTF

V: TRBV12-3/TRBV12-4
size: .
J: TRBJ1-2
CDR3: CASSLRDSHGYTF

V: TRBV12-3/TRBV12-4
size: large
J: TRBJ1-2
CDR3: CASRLDSIYGYTF

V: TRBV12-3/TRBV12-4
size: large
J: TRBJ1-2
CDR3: CASSLGTNYGYTF

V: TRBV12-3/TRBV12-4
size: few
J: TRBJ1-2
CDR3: CASCRNYGYTF

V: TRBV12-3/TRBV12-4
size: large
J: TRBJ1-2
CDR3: CASTPGRQYGYTF

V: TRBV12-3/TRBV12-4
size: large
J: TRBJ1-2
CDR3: CASSRTGAGYGYTF